The 16 T cell receptor beta chains below all came from one sample that was sequenced in a study of T cell repertoires in cytomegalovirus infection. One entry per CDR3 protein, called by TCRdb with MiXCR from the reads. The sample holds a few hundred thousand distinct CDR3 sequences; approximately 15% are singletons and the top ten take more than 45%. Specimen: CD8+ T cells from PBMCs. The source of these receptors is a human donor in good health (CMV status not recorded). Some clones in this sample may be carry-over from other donors' samples.

There are many counts of this clonotype. This chain uses TRBV7-6 with TRBJ2-2, with a weak D call TRBD2 (5 bases). CDR1 is SGHVS and CDR2 is FNYEAQ in the germline V gene. The CDR3 loop spans 15 amino acids. Deletions cut 4 bases from V and 4 bases from J, with 13 bases between. This CDR3 is CASSSTFAGTGELFF. The CDR3 DNA reads TGTGCCAGCAGCTCGACCTTTGCGGGCACCGGGGAGCTGTTTTTT.

This clonotype was seen many times. The CDR3: CASSFIYEQFF. As DNA, the CDR3 is TGTGCCAGCAGTTTTATCTATGAGCAGTTCTTC. The chain links TRBV12-3 or TRBV12-4 to TRBJ2-1; the D is unclear. Trimming took off 3 bases at V and 8 bases at J, with 5 bases between the two ends. CDR3 length: 11 residues.

This clonotype has only a few counts. The chain joins TRBV28 to TRBJ1-4, with D unclear. V lost 2 bases to trimming and J lost 0 bases, with 7 bases between them. Per germline, CDR1 MDHEN and CDR2 SYDVKM. The CDR3 extends over 15 amino acids. As DNA, the CDR3 is TGTGCCAGCAGTTTAGACTCTGCAACTAATGAAAAACTGTTTTTT. As protein: CASSLDSATNEKLFF.

This clonotype came up a few times. This chain uses TRBV28 with TRBJ2-7, with D uncertain. The V gene's germline CDR1 is MDHEN and CDR2 SYDVKM. The germline V and J ends were trimmed by 4 bases and 5 bases, with 15 bases remaining between them. The CDR3 totals 14 residues. The CDR3: CASSSSPVGNEQYF. Written as DNA, the CDR3 is TGTGCCAGCAGTTCCAGCCCGGTTGGGAACGAGCAGTACTTC. The variable domain in full, completed from reference TRBV28 and TRBJ2-7, reads DVKVTQSSRYLVKRTGEKVFLECVQDMDHENMFWYRQDPGLGLRLIYFSYDVKMKEKGDIPEGYSVSREKKERFSLILESASTNQTSMYLCASSSSPVGNEQYFGPGTRLTVT.

The chain combines TRBV27 with TRBJ2-1, with D unclear. The CDR3 contains 13 residues. Per germline, CDR1 MNHEY and CDR2 SMNVEV (reference sequence). The V gene lost 8 bases and the J gene lost 6 bases, with 14 bases spanning the gap. The DNA for the CDR3 is TGTGCCAGCGCCCATTCGTGGGGCAATGAGCAGTTCTTC. It codes for CASAHSWGNEQFF.

V usage is TRBV14 and J usage is TRBJ2-7, with D perhaps being TRBD1 or TRBD2 (5 bases each). Germline-derived CDR1 and CDR2 are SGHDN and FVKESK. The CDR3 length is 15 residues. Trimming took off 0 bases at V and 2 bases at J, with 11 bases between the two ends. The chain's CDR3 is CASSQDEGRPYEQYF. CDR3 DNA sequence: TGTGCCAGCAGCCAAGATGAGGGGCGCCCCTACGAGCAGTACTTC.

This clonotype was seen a few times. The chain is built from TRBV6-2 or TRBV6-3 and TRBJ1-1; possible D gene TRBD1, 6 bases. Germline loops: CDR1 MNHEY, CDR2 SVGEGT. This CDR3 is built from 13 residues. Trimming removed 7 bases from V and 7 bases from J, with 16 bases in between. This CDR3 is CASTSLGQYEAFF. The CDR3, as DNA: TGTGCCAGCACCTCTCTCGGACAGTATGAAGCTTTCTTT.

V usage is TRBV29-1 and J usage is TRBJ2-7; 9 bases are a match to TRBD1. Losses at the gene ends were 6 bases for V and 2 bases for J; bases not matched to a gene: 5. Per the germline V gene, CDR1 is SQVTM and CDR2 is ANQGSEA. The CDR3 runs to 13 residues. The CDR3 spells CSVGTGGPYEQYF. The CDR3 DNA reads as TGCAGCGTGGGTACAGGGGGCCCCTACGAGCAGTACTTC.

This clonotype was picked up a small number of times. This chain joins TRBV7-9 and TRBJ1-4; D is undetermined. Trimming stripped 8 bases from V and 0 bases from J, with 10 bases between. Per the germline V gene, CDR1 is SEHNR and CDR2 is FQNEAQ (reference sequence). There are 14 residues in the CDR3. CDR3 amino acids: CASEKLATNEKLFF. CDR3 sequence (DNA): TGTGCCAGCGAGAAACTGGCAACTAATGAAAAACTGTTTTTT.

This clonotype was counted only a few times. The chain links TRBV28 to TRBJ1-5; 7 bases line up with TRBD1. Germline values: CDR1 MDHEN, CDR2 SYDVKM. With 6 bases clipped from V and 2 bases from J, the junction kept 10 bases outside the gene matches. The CDR3 consists of 16 residues. The CDR3 DNA follows: TGTGCCAGCAGCACACGAACAGGGGCCGGCAATCAGCCCCAGCATTTT. It codes for CASSTRTGAGNQPQHF.

As to this clonotype: The junction and the germline gene differ at one end; a read error may be behind it. This chain links TRBV14 with TRBJ2-2; D is ambiguous. The germline V gene encodes CDR1 SGHDN and CDR2 FVKESK. The CDR3 length is 12 residues. DNA of the CDR3: TGTGCCAGCAGCTACTACACCAGGGAGCTGTTTTTT. Protein sequence: CASSYYTRELFF.

About this clonotype itself: A much larger clone differs by one base, so this may be a read error. No conserved phenylalanine or tryptophan ends this CDR3, so it is likely a read error. The V call is TRBV7-8, the J call TRBJ1-1; the D gene is possibly TRBD1 (5 bases). The germline V gene has CDR1 SGHVS and CDR2 FQNEAQ. The CDR3 sequence is 14 residues long. Between the trimmed V and J ends, which lost 7 bases and 1 base, there was a span of 13 bases. This CDR3 is CASTLGGGNTEAFL. As DNA, the CDR3 is TGTGCCAGCACCCTAGGTGGGGGGAACACTGAAGCTTTCTTA.

The genes are TRBV28 and TRBJ2-7; 7 bases match TRBD1. This CDR3 comprises 12 residues. The V gene end was trimmed by 6 bases and the J gene end by 2 bases; junction bases not matched to a gene: 1. CDR1 is MDHEN, CDR2 SYDVKM, per germline. Written as DNA, the CDR3 is TGTGCCAGCAGGGGACAGCCCTACGAGCAGTACTTC. This codes for CASRGQPYEQYF.

The sample holds a few counts of this clonotype. This chain joins TRBV5-5 and TRBJ2-3, with 9 bases fitting TRBD2. Germline CDR1 reads SGHKS; CDR2 reads YYEKEE (reference sequence). The CDR3 contains 17 residues. V was pared by 3 bases and J by 3 bases, with 11 bases of the junction left unmatched. The CDR3 is CASSSPRGGDATDTQYF. The CDR3, as DNA: TGTGCCAGCAGCTCCCCGCGGGGGGGCGATGCAACAGATACGCAGTATTTT.

V and J are TRBV20-1 and TRBJ2-7, with TRBD1 matching over 9 bases. V was pared by 5 bases and J by 2 bases, with 7 bases of the junction left unmatched. Germline CDR1 is DFQATT and CDR2 is SNEGSKA (reference sequence). This CDR3 comprises 14 residues. The chain's CDR3 is CSAFRDRAAYEQYF. CDR3 nucleotide sequence: TGCAGTGCTTTCCGGGACAGGGCGGCCTACGAGCAGTACTTC.

This clonotype was observed many times. The chain recombines TRBV12-3 or TRBV12-4 with TRBJ1-2; 7 bases fit TRBD1. Trimming cost V 6 bases and J 4 bases; bases outside gene matches: 8. The CDR3 consists of 14 residues. In DNA, the CDR3 is TGTGCCAGCAGCCTTGGGACAGACCTCTATGGCTACACCTTC. It is translated as CASSLGTDLYGYTF.